This T cell receptor (beta chain) was profiled in a study of cytomegalovirus exposure and HLA in healthy donors. On the study more broadly: The use of the same platform for the approximately 130 validation repertoires and the approximately 730 first-cohort repertoires was reported by a later analysis.

The CDR3 covers 13 residues. V trimming: 6 bases; J trimming: 3 bases; junction bases outside the gene matches: 5. Germline assignment: CDR1 SQVTM and CDR2 ANQGSEA. The donors were part of the validation cohort, which consisted of over a hundred subjects and was separate from the first cohort of several hundred subjects. This table comes from immunoSEQ multiplex PCR, and its TCRdb copy is limited to in-frame clones, with some not included. The top ten hold 3.5% to 4% of the sample, which has about 73,000 clones, 70% to 90% seen once. To note about this clone: Its antigen remains unidentified. The sample has other DNA sequences that encode this CDR3 too.

Broader study findings: Specificity of three CMV-associated chains for CMV antigens was verified in vitro. For cytomegalovirus status, the classifier reportedly gave diagnoses with high specificity and sensitivity.

The genes are TRBV29-1 and TRBJ2-7, with TRBD1 matching over 10 bases. Sequencing was done on a sample of PBMCs. The TCR originated in a woman between 18 and 29 years old in good health and CMV-seropositive. CDR3 loop: CSVETGGFYEQYF. As DNA, the CDR3 is TGCAGCGTAGAGACAGGGGGCTTCTACGAGCAGTACTTC.